The next 13 T cell receptor beta chains were all read from a single sample in a study of blood T cell repertoires in COVID-19. Profiling relied on immunoSEQ multiplex PCR, and the TCRdb table lists in-frame clones only, not all of them. The sample records 300,000 to 450,000 clones, 70% to 90% being singletons. Sequencing was performed on peripheral blood. The receptors stem from a woman in her thirties with COVID-19, enrolled during active disease.

V gene TRBV7-6 combines with J gene TRBJ1-1; tentatively, D is TRBD1 (6 bases). CDR1 is SGHVS, CDR2 FNYEAQ, per germline. CDR3 length: 15 amino acids. Trimming took off 4 bases at V and 6 bases at J, with 18 bases between the two ends. The CDR3 loop reads CASSSSSNGGAEAFF. The CDR3, as DNA: TGTGCCAGCAGCTCCAGTTCTAATGGGGGCGCTGAAGCTTTCTTT.

This clone was picked up a small number of times. The V and J genes are TRBV9 and TRBJ2-4; the match to TRBD1 covers 11 bases. V lost 0 bases to trimming and J lost 3 bases; unmatched junction nucleotides: 5. The CDR3 extends over 17 amino acids. Germline CDR1 and CDR2: SGDLS and YYNGEE. The CDR3 here is CASSVGGDRGSKNIQYF. The DNA for the CDR3 is TGTGCCAGCAGCGTAGGTGGGGACAGGGGGAGCAAAAACATTCAGTACTTC.

The V gene is TRBV3-1 (or the pseudogene TRBV3-2), the J gene TRBJ2-2, with D unresolved. CDR1 LGHDT and CDR2 YNNKEL come from the germline V gene (reference sequence). Trimming took off 6 bases at V and 1 base at J, with 9 bases between the two ends. CDR3 length equals 14 residues. CDR3 residues: CASRVGQNTGELFF. The CDR3 DNA is TGTGCCAGCAGGGTGGGCCAGAACACCGGGGAGCTGTTTTTT.

The chain couples TRBV28 to TRBJ2-7; 9 nucleotides line up with TRBD1. This CDR3 has 23 amino acids. V shed 3 bases, J shed 3 bases, and the junction held 30 bases outside the gene matches. Per germline, CDR1 MDHEN and CDR2 SYDVKM. The CDR3 region has the DNA TGTGCCAGCAGTTTCACCCCGTATCTACCGGGACAGGGAGAGAACGCTAGGGTCTACGAGCAGTACTTC. Protein: CASSFTPYLPGQGENARVYEQYF.

This chain joins TRBV6-2 or TRBV6-3 and TRBJ2-1, with 13 nucleotides matching TRBD2. The germline CDR1 and CDR2 sequences are MNHEY and SVGEGT. The CDR3 totals 19 residues. After removal of 6 bases from V and 0 bases from J, the junction contained 11 bases not matched to a gene. The CDR3 reads CASSAPGLAGRSSYNEQFF. The CDR3 nucleotides are TGTGCCAGCAGCGCCCCGGGACTAGCGGGACGGAGCTCCTACAATGAGCAGTTCTTC.

The chain couples TRBV7-2 to TRBJ1-2; 9 bases align to TRBD1. In germline, CDR1 is SGHTA, CDR2 FQGNSA. With V trimmed by 5 bases and J by 8 bases, 15 bases remained unmatched. This CDR3 has 16 amino acids. The CDR3 nucleotides are TGTGCCAGCAGCCCCAGATACCGGGACAGGGTACTGGGCTACACCTTC. It translates to CASSPRYRDRVLGYTF.

The chain combines TRBV9 with TRBJ2-4; maybe TRBD1 (6 bases). The CDR3 has 14 amino acids. Germline CDR1 is SGDLS and CDR2 is YYNGEE. V lost 3 bases and J lost 2, with 9 bases in between. DNA for the CDR3: TGTGCCAGCAGCGCAGGACAGTCCAAAAACATTCAGTACTTC. The encoded protein is CASSAGQSKNIQYF.

The chain employs TRBV29-1 and TRBJ2-1; 9 nucleotides line up with TRBD1. The CDR3 is 13 amino acids. Looked up from germline, CDR1 is SQVTM and CDR2 is ANQGSEA. Unmatched junction bases numbered 6, after V lost 8 bases and J lost 4 bases. The CDR3 is CSSGTGIYNEQFF. DNA for the CDR3: TGCAGCTCCGGGACAGGGATTTACAATGAGCAGTTCTTC.

This rearrangement joins TRBV7-2 to TRBJ1-4; D is ambiguous. The germline V gene encodes CDR1 SGHTA and CDR2 FQGNSA. This CDR3 has 15 amino acids. The germline V and J ends were trimmed by 5 bases and 0 bases, with 10 bases remaining between them. The CDR3 loop is CASSPSTATNEKLFF. DNA of the CDR3: TGTGCCAGCAGCCCCAGTACCGCAACTAATGAAAAACTGTTTTTT.

A few counts support this clone. The chain joins TRBV10-1 to TRBJ2-3; D ambiguous. CDR3 length: 13 amino acids. Germline V gives CDR1 WNHNN, CDR2 SYGVQD (reference sequence). Trimming shortened V by 3 bases and J by 2 bases, and 6 bases separated the two germline ends. The CDR3 DNA follows: TGCGCCAGCAGTGACCCCTACACAGATACGCAGTATTTT. Its protein product is CASSDPYTDTQYF.

V usage is TRBV7-2 and J usage is TRBJ2-1, with TRBD2 matching 12 bases. This CDR3 has 21 amino acids. Germline V CDR1 and CDR2: SGHTA, FQGNSA. V was clipped by 0 bases and J by 10 bases; unmatched bases: 22. CDR3 amino acids: CASSLAPFFQLGLAGKREQFF. The CDR3 DNA sequence: TGTGCCAGCAGCTTAGCCCCGTTTTTTCAGCTAGGACTAGCGGGAAAACGGGAGCAGTTCTTC.

The V and J genes are TRBV20-1 and TRBJ2-7; 7 bases agree with TRBD1. J gave up 0 bases and V 3 bases, and 8 bases lay outside the gene matches. CDR1 is DFQATT, CDR2 SNEGSKA, per germline (reference sequence). There are 15 residues in the CDR3. The CDR3 loop reads CSASYGTESSYEQYF. Here the CDR3 DNA reads TGCAGTGCTAGTTACGGGACAGAGAGCTCCTACGAGCAGTACTTC.

The J gene is TRBJ1-1, the V gene TRBV29-1; D is possibly TRBD1 (5 bases). V was pared by 2 bases and J by 0 bases, with 22 bases between. Germline V gives CDR1 SQVTM, CDR2 ANQGSEA. This CDR3 comprises 18 residues. CDR3 sequence reads: CSVELFSGGSSLNTEAFF. As DNA, the CDR3 is TGCAGCGTTGAATTATTTAGCGGGGGGAGCTCTTTGAACACTGAAGCTTTCTTT.